This T cell receptor (beta chain) was identified in a study of blood T cell repertoires in COVID-19. How the authors handled the data: By means of reference gene primer amplification, nucleated cell counts were estimated. Here immunoSEQ multiplex PCR was the method, and the copy in TCRdb shows in-frame clones only, minus some. That table supplies the V and J calls and clone size; D and trimming were determined from the DNA. The repertoire holds a few hundred thousand clones, with approximately 88% as singletons. Trimming removed 3 bases at V and 0 bases at J, with 19 bases between. The CDR3 covers 18 residues. Germline lookup yields CDR1 KGHSH and CDR2 LQKENI.

The chain uses TRBV18 and TRBJ2-3; D may be TRBD1 (6 bases). The sequenced material came from peripheral blood. The TCR comes from a man in his forties with acute or convalescent COVID-19. The CDR3 DNA is TGTGCCAGCTCACCTAATCCTGTGCGGACAGCAAGCACAGATACGCAGTATTTT. This gives the protein CASSPNPVRTASTDTQYF. Looking up the rest from reference TRBV18 and TRBJ2-3 gives the full variable domain: NAGVMQNPRHLVRRRGQEARLRCSPMKGHSHVYWYRQLPEEGLKFMVYLQKENIIDESGMPKERFSAEFPKEGPSILRIQQVVRGDSAAYFCASSPNPVRTASTDTQYFGPGTRLTVL.